The 11 T cell receptor beta chains in this list originate from one sample, sequenced in a study of cytotoxic CD8 clonotypes in ibrutinib-treated CLL. Assay: immunoSEQ multiplex PCR; the TCRdb copy retains only in-frame clones and omits some. This table holds about 200,000 clones, approximately 75% found once. Source: PBMCs, taken after 12 months of ibrutinib treatment. These TCRs come from a human donor with chronic lymphocytic leukemia.

This clone was detected once. This chain connects TRBV27 to TRBJ1-2, with 7 bases aligning to TRBD1. The CDR3 sequence is 17 residues long. Germline V gives CDR1 MNHEY, CDR2 SMNVEV (reference sequence). Losses at the gene ends were 4 bases for V and 2 bases for J; bases not matched to a gene: 13. CDR3 in amino acids: CASSSIGGGGRNYGYTF. In nucleotides, the CDR3 is TGTGCCAGCAGTTCCATCGGAGGAGGGGGCCGAAACTATGGCTACACCTTC.

The genes are TRBV20-1 and TRBJ1-3; D not certain. The germline gives CDR1 DFQATT, CDR2 SNEGSKA (reference sequence). The CDR3 loop spans 11 amino acids. Trimming took 3 bases from V and 4 from J, leaving 4 bases between them. CDR3 in DNA: TGCAGTGCTAGCCGAGGAAACACCATATATTTT. It codes for CSASRGNTIYF.

This clone was counted a single time. The chain couples TRBV7-9 to TRBJ2-3; no reliable D call. Germline V gene data show CDR1 as SEHNR and CDR2 as FQNEAQ (reference sequence). V gave up 5 bases and J gave up 3 bases, with 18 bases separating them. The CDR3 is made up of 16 amino acids. The DNA of the CDR3 is TGTGCCAGCAGCCCGCCGTGGGGTGGGCGGACAGATACGCAGTATTTT. Its translation is CASSPPWGGRTDTQYF.

This clone has just one count. V and J are TRBV6-5 and TRBJ1-3; D might be TRBD1 (6 bases). Germline V gene lookup returns CDR1 MNHEY and CDR2 SVGAGI. V shed 6 bases and J shed 0 bases, with 12 bases lying between them. The CDR3 is made up of 15 amino acids. CDR3 in DNA: TGTGCCAGCAGATCCCCAGGGGACTCTGGAAACACCATATATTTT. The encoded protein is CASRSPGDSGNTIYF.

CDR3 in amino acids: CASSSDRGQIYEQYF. The CDR3 nucleotides are TGTGCCAGCAGCTCCGACAGGGGGCAAATCTACGAGCAGTACTTC. The rearrangement joins TRBV6-6 to TRBJ2-7; 10 positions agree with TRBD1. CDR3 length equals 15 residues. The J segment lost 3 bases and the V segment lost 6 bases, leaving 8 bases of the junction unmatched. Germline V CDR1 and CDR2: MNHNY, SVGAGI (reference sequence).

A few counts support this clone. The rearrangement links TRBV11-2 to TRBJ1-2; a possible D gene is TRBD1 (5 bases). The CDR3 has 13 residues. Trimming stripped 6 bases from V and 4 bases from J, with 12 bases between. Germline V gene sequence: CDR1 SGHAT, CDR2 FQNNGV. CDR3 bases: TGTGCCAGCAGTAACAGGTCCGGCTATGGCTACACCTTC. This translates into CASSNRSGYGYTF.

This clone was counted a few times. The chain couples TRBV9 to TRBJ1-3; a possible D gene is TRBD1 (6 bases). V was cut by 0 bases and J by 3 bases, with 7 bases left in between. The CDR3 has 14 residues. Germline lookup yields CDR1 SGDLS and CDR2 YYNGEE. CDR3 coding DNA: TGTGCCAGCAGCGTAGCCAGGGGTGGAAACACCATATATTTT. Its translation: CASSVARGGNTIYF.

The chain joins TRBV7-9 to TRBJ1-1; 12 positions match TRBD1. V lost 5 bases to trimming and J lost 3 bases; unmatched junction nucleotides: 4. Germline values: CDR1 SEHNR, CDR2 FQNEAQ (reference sequence). The CDR3 totals 15 residues. The CDR3 reads CASSGGQGAYTEAFF. The CDR3 nucleotides are TGTGCCAGCAGCGGGGGACAGGGGGCGTACACTGAAGCTTTCTTT.

This sequence joins TRBV7-9 and TRBJ2-3, with 7 positions matching TRBD1. V shed 7 bases and J 2 bases; nucleotides not matched to a gene: 6. The CDR3 spans 14 residues. Germline V gives CDR1 SEHNR, CDR2 FQNEAQ (reference sequence). The CDR3 loop is CASINRGTTDTQYF. The CDR3 nucleotides read TGTGCCAGCATCAACAGGGGAACCACAGATACGCAGTATTTT.

This clone was detected only once. This chain joins TRBV19 and TRBJ2-1, with TRBD2 identical over 14 bases. The V gene's germline CDR1 is LNHDA and CDR2 SQIVND (reference sequence). This CDR3 region has 18 residues. Germline trimming cut 5 bases from V and 8 bases from J; bases unmatched to any gene: 14. The CDR3 DNA reads as TGTGCCAGTAGTTGGGGGACTAGCGGGAGTACGTGGGTCTATGAGCAGTTCTTC. Residues: CASSWGTSGSTWVYEQFF.

This rearrangement joins TRBV29-1 to TRBJ2-1, with 7 nucleotides matching TRBD2. J gave up 4 bases and V 2 bases, and 17 bases lay outside the gene matches. The CDR3 length is 18 residues. The germline V gene has CDR1 SQVTM and CDR2 ANQGSEA. The CDR3 region is CSVERYQVLSGPYNEQFF. As DNA, the CDR3 is TGCAGCGTTGAACGGTATCAAGTCCTTAGCGGGCCGTACAATGAGCAGTTCTTC.